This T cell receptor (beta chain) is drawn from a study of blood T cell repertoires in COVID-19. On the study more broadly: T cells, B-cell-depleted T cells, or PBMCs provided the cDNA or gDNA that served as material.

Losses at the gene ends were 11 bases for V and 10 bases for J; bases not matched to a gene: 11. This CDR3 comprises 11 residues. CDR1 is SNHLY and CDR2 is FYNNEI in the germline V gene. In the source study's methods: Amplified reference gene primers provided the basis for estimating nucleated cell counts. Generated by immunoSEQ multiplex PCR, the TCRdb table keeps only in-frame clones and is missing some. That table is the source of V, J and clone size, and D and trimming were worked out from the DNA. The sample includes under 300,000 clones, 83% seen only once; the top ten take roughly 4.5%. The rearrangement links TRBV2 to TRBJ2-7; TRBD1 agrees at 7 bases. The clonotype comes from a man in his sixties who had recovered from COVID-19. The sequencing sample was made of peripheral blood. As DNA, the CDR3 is TGTGCCGTCGCATTGGGGGACAGACAGTACTTC. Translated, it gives CAVALGDRQYF. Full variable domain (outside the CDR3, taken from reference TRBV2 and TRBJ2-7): EPEVTQTPSHQVTQMGQEVILRCVPISNHLYFYWYRQILGQKVEFLVSFYNNEISEKSEIFDDQFSVERPDGSNFTLKIRSTKLEDSAMYFCAVALGDRQYFGPGTRLTVT.